This T cell receptor beta chain emerged from a study of breast tumors, draining lymph nodes, adjacent tissues. Whole-study results and caveats: Tumor T cell lymph node origin was a supported hypothesis, not proven. Tumors had less TCR diversity than lymph nodes, more than nontumor tissue. Tumor and nontumor repertoires were significantly more similar in luminal-like than in basal-like breast cancer. Most tumor T cells seemingly derive from lymph node, then expand in tumor.

Germline CDR1 reads KGHDR; CDR2 reads SFDVKD. V gave up 4 bases and J gave up 2 bases, with 18 bases separating them. This CDR3 comprises 17 residues. TCRdb re-called the multiplex PCR reads through MiXCR, storing one row per CDR3 protein. The sample records tens of thousands of distinct CDR3 sequences, 23% being singletons. This clonotype was counted ten times or more. Its antigen is currently unknown. The rearrangement joins TRBV24-1 to TRBJ2-3; D not resolved. The receptor's source is a female donor with breast cancer. Some clones in this sample may be carry-over from other donors' samples. The source material was breast tumor tissue. The CDR3 spells CATSDPRFGFFTDTQYF. The DNA of the CDR3 is TGTGCCACCAGTGACCCGAGATTTGGGTTTTTCACAGATACGCAGTATTTT.